This T cell receptor beta chain was captured in a study of cytomegalovirus exposure and HLA in healthy donors. Study-wide results and caveats: Most TCR sequences were seen very rarely across donors, but some public TCRs occurred in many.

The CDR3 is made up of 13 amino acids. Germline assignment: CDR1 SGHVS and CDR2 FNYEAQ. Trimming left V 5 bases short and J 6 bases short, with 11 bases between. Measured with immunoSEQ multiplex PCR; TCRdb has only the in-frame clones, and not every one. This table has roughly 130,000 clones, around 92% appearing once. With regard to this clone: Its antigen is currently unknown.

Sequenced: PBMCs. The chain has TRBV7-6 and TRBJ2-1; D gene unclear. The receptor was derived from a man under 40 in good health and CMV-seronegative. This CDR3 is CASSPGLSNEQFF. The CDR3 coding sequence is TGTGCCAGCAGCCCCGGTTTGAGCAATGAGCAGTTCTTC.